These 19 T cell receptor beta chains were all obtained from the same sample, sequenced in a study of CD8+CD57+ T cells in acquired aplastic anemia. Patients who underwent sequencing had shown CD8+CD57+ cell expansion by flow cytometry. Genomic DNA, serving as template, underwent TCR beta VDJ and CDR3 profiling. One entry per CDR3 protein, called by TCRdb with MiXCR from the reads. The repertoire holds hundreds of thousands of distinct CDR3 sequences, with roughly 34% as singletons. Sequencing used sorted CD4+, CD8+, or CD8+CD57+ T cells (not recorded which) from PBMCs. The receptors were gathered from a human donor with aplastic anemia.

This clonotype was picked up a small number of times. This rearrangement joins TRBV5-1 to TRBJ2-3; D remains ambiguous. Per the germline V gene, CDR1 is SGHRS and CDR2 is YFSETQ. This CDR3 region has 14 residues. Trimming pared 5 bases from V and 2 bases from J, leaving 12 bases between. CDR3 loop: CASRPFTNTDTQYF. DNA of the CDR3: TGCGCCAGCAGACCGTTCACTAACACAGATACGCAGTATTTT.

As for this clonotype: Being one base from a much bigger clone, this may be a read error. V usage is TRBV15 and J usage is TRBJ2-1; D remains unclear. Trimming pared 1 base from V and 2 bases from J, leaving 9 bases between. CDR3 length: 15 amino acids. Germline V gene data show CDR1 as LNHNV and CDR2 as YYDKDF (reference sequence). This chain's CDR3 is CATSRGRFAYNEQFF. CDR3 coding DNA: TGTGCCACCAGCAGAGGTAGATTCGCCTACAATGAGCAGTTCTTC.

This clonotype was seen ten or more times. This chain joins TRBV2 and TRBJ2-7; 11 bases match TRBD2. V dropped 7 bases and J dropped 5; count of bases not matched to a gene: 7. This CDR3 contains 14 residues. The germline V gene encodes CDR1 SNHLY and CDR2 FYNNEI. The CDR3 DNA is TGTGCCAGCAAACGACTAGCGGGAACTCACGAGCAGTACTTC. Amino acid sequence: CASKRLAGTHEQYF.

In its sample, this clonotype was seen once. The chain employs TRBV14 and TRBJ1-3; D gene uncertain. V was shortened by 2 bases and J by 0 bases, with 5 bases between the two germline ends. Germline CDR1 and CDR2: SGHDN and FVKESK. The CDR3 consists of 14 residues. In DNA, the CDR3 is TGTGCCAGCAGCCAAACAATCTCTGGAAACACCATATATTTT. It translates to CASSQTISGNTIYF. The complete variable domain, with remaining parts taken from reference TRBV14 and TRBJ1-3, reads EAGVTQFPSHSVIEKGQTVTLRCDPISGHDNLYWYRRVMGKEIKFLLHFVKESKQDESGMPNNRFLAERTGGTYSTLKVQPAELEDSGVYFCASSQTISGNTIYFGEGSWLTVV.

This clonotype was seen more than once but under ten times. The chain employs TRBV4-1 and TRBJ2-7; the D gene is possibly TRBD2 (6 bases). The germline V gene encodes CDR1 MGHRA and CDR2 YSYEKL. The V and J ends lost 0 bases and 0 bases respectively, with 12 bases between them. The CDR3 runs 16 residues. CDR3 sequence reads: CASSQEPGGSSYEQYF. Here the CDR3 DNA reads TGCGCCAGCAGCCAAGAACCAGGAGGGAGCTCCTACGAGCAGTACTTC.

V and J are TRBV14 and TRBJ2-7, with D uncertain. Germline-derived CDR1 and CDR2 are SGHDN and FVKESK. Between the trimmed V and J ends, which lost 0 bases and 3 bases, there was a span of 9 bases. The CDR3 totals 14 residues. The CDR3 nucleotides read TGTGCCAGCAGCCAAGAAGGATATTTCTACGAGCAGTACTTC. Protein: CASSQEGYFYEQYF.

V is TRBV12-3 or TRBV12-4 and J is TRBJ1-2; maybe TRBD1 (6 bases). Trimming took off 2 bases at V and 6 bases at J, with 19 bases between the two ends. The CDR3 length is 16 residues. The CDR3 DNA sequence: TGTGCCAGCAGTTTAAGGGGTTCGGGGGCCCTTGATGGCTACACCTTC. It specifies CASSLRGSGALDGYTF.

This clonotype was counted only a few times. The chain recombines TRBV11-2 with TRBJ2-1; tentative D call: TRBD2 (7 bases). The germline CDR1 and CDR2 sequences are SGHAT and FQNNGV. V lost 5 bases and J 8 bases, leaving 19 bases between the germline ends. The CDR3 covers 15 residues. CDR3 region: CASSTAGGAVYEQFF. In nucleotides, the CDR3 is TGTGCCAGCAGCACCGCTGGGGGGGCCGTCTATGAGCAGTTCTTC.

This clonotype was observed many times. The chain recombines TRBV7-9 with TRBJ1-2, with a possible D match to TRBD1 (5 bases). V was cut by 5 bases and J by 2 bases, with 18 bases left in between. Germline CDR1 is SEHNR and CDR2 is FQNEAQ (reference sequence). The CDR3 length is 16 residues. This CDR3 is CASSKRPGRENYGYTF. The CDR3 DNA sequence: TGTGCCAGCAGCAAGCGCCCGGGACGGGAAAACTATGGCTACACCTTC.

This clonotype was counted a single time. A much bigger clone sits one base away, suggesting this may be a read error. The CDR3 does not end in the conserved phenylalanine or tryptophan, so this is likely a read error. The chain couples TRBV4-3 to TRBJ2-7, with D possibly being TRBD2 (5 bases). V dropped 8 bases and J dropped 3 bases, with 14 bases sitting between them. The CDR3 covers 13 residues. Germline values: CDR1 LGHNA, CDR2 YSLEER. The CDR3 DNA sequence: TGCGCCAGCGGCCGCGGGTTGGACTACGAGCAGTACCTC. Encoded protein: CASGRGLDYEQYL.

CDR3 loop: CASSLGHSLNTEAFF. As DNA, the CDR3 is TGCGCCAGCAGCTTGGGTCACAGCCTGAACACTGAAGCTTTCTTT. This chain connects TRBV5-1 to TRBJ1-1; D uncertain. Germline lookup yields CDR1 SGHRS and CDR2 YFSETQ. The CDR3 contains 15 residues. The V end lost 0 bases, the J end lost 0 bases, and 9 bases lay between the germline ends.

The gene calls are TRBV20-1 and TRBJ1-6, with 12 bases aligning to TRBD1. After removal of 6 bases from V and 4 bases from J, the junction contained 10 bases not matched to a gene. The germline V gene encodes CDR1 DFQATT and CDR2 SNEGSKA (reference sequence). CDR3 length equals 17 residues. This CDR3 is CSAASGTGGDYNSPLHF. The CDR3, as DNA: TGCAGTGCCGCAAGCGGGACAGGGGGCGATTATAATTCACCCCTCCACTTT.

The rearrangement joins TRBV11-2 to TRBJ1-1; D might be TRBD1 (5 bases). Germline CDR1 is SGHAT and CDR2 is FQNNGV. V was shortened by 5 bases and J by 11 bases, with 24 bases between the two germline ends. This CDR3 is built from 15 residues. CDR3 bases: TGTGCCAGCAGCCCCCAATCCGGGACCCGCGGGGAGGCTTTCTTT. This gives the protein CASSPQSGTRGEAFF.

The rearrangement joins TRBV29-1 to TRBJ1-3, with 9 bases fitting TRBD1. The CDR3 totals 13 residues. Germline V gene lookup returns CDR1 SQVTM and CDR2 ANQGSEA. The V and J ends lost 6 bases and 4 bases, in that order; junction bases with no gene match: 4. The CDR3 region has the DNA TGCAGCGTGCGGGACAGGGAGGGAAACACCATATATTTT. It translates to CSVRDREGNTIYF.

The sample holds many counts of this clonotype. The chain employs TRBV2 and TRBJ1-1; D might be TRBD1 (5 bases). The V and J ends lost 11 bases and 0 bases respectively, with 13 bases between them. Germline V gives CDR1 SNHLY, CDR2 FYNNEI. There are 13 residues in the CDR3. The CDR3, as DNA: TGTGCCGGCCGGACAATCATGAACACTGAAGCTTTCTTT. Translating gives CAGRTIMNTEAFF.

DNA of the CDR3: TGTGCCAGCAGCTTATCTCAATCGGGACACCTCTATGGCTACACCTTC. Encoded protein: CASSLSQSGHLYGYTF. This chain links TRBV7-3 with TRBJ1-2; TRBD1 might be the D (6 bases). Germline V gene data show CDR1 as SGHTA and CDR2 as FQGTGA. Trimming took off 2 bases at V and 4 bases at J, with 17 bases between the two ends. The length of the CDR3 is 16 residues.

A remark on this clonotype: A read error may explain this, as a much larger clone is one base away. The gene calls are TRBV19 and TRBJ1-1; a possible D gene is TRBD1 (6 bases). Germline assignment: CDR1 LNHDA and CDR2 SQIVND (reference sequence). The CDR3 is 12 amino acids. Trimming stripped 8 bases from V and 4 bases from J, with 11 bases between. For the CDR3, the DNA is TGTGCCAGTGGGAAAGGGGGCACTGAAGCTTTCTTT. This translates into CASGKGGTEAFF.

In the case of this clonotype: Possible read error: a much larger clone is one base away. The chain is built from TRBV5-6 and TRBJ2-7; no definite D call. The CDR3 covers 14 residues. V dropped 4 bases and J dropped 7 bases, with 18 bases sitting between them. Germline V gives CDR1 SGHDT, CDR2 YYEEEE. Here the CDR3 DNA reads TGTGCCAGCAGCCTCAGCGCATCCTACAATGAGCAGTACTTC. Its protein is CASSLSASYNEQYF.

In DNA form, the CDR3 reads TGTGCCACCAGCGGCGTCGACAGTTATTCACCCCTCCACTTT. Amino acid sequence: CATSGVDSYSPLHF. The J gene is TRBJ1-6, the V gene TRBV15, with D tentatively TRBD1 (5 bases). Per the germline V gene, CDR1 is LNHNV and CDR2 is YYDKDF (reference sequence). Between the trimmed V and J ends, which lost 5 bases and 8 bases, there was a span of 13 bases. The CDR3 spans 14 residues.